This entry is about one T cell receptor (beta chain). Antigen: not known. This sample was included in a study of T cells in localized non-small cell lung cancer. Some clones are missing from TCRdb's copy, which holds only in-frame ones; the method was immunoSEQ multiplex PCR. This sample yields tens of thousands of clones, of which around 85% are seen a single time; approximately 6.8% belongs to the top ten. The study's findings and limits: Uninvolved adjacent lung showed the highest T cell clonality, exceeding tumor. Heterogeneity stays possible, as sequencing covered only one tumor region. Greater blood T cell density accompanied longer overall survival. Detection in adjacent lung was observed for a median around 59 of the top 100 tumor clones.

The germline CDR1 and CDR2 sequences are SGHDN and FVKESK. The CDR3 loop spans 15 amino acids. V was pared by 2 bases and J by 7 bases, with 14 bases between. This receptor was taken from a woman aged 40-69 years with stage I lung adenocarcinoma. This chain uses TRBV14 with TRBJ1-4; D is perhaps TRBD1 (6 bases). Source: peripheral blood, taken before any cancer treatment. This CDR3 is CASSQKSGAGEKLFF. In DNA form, the CDR3 reads TGTGCCAGCAGCCAAAAGTCAGGGGCGGGTGAAAAACTGTTTTTT.